This TCR beta chain was recorded in a study of T cell changes during pregnancy in multiple sclerosis. TCRdb's copy holds only in-frame clones and misses some; the assay was immunoSEQ multiplex PCR. The top ten hold 0.45% to 0.5% of the sample, which has about 36,000 clones, roughly 89% seen once. CDR1 is SGHRS, CDR2 YFSETQ, per germline. This CDR3 is built from 16 residues. With 3 bases clipped from V and 5 bases from J, the junction kept 11 bases outside the gene matches. Material: CD4+ T cells from peripheral blood mononuclear cells, obtained in the second trimester of pregnancy. The chain uses TRBV5-1 and TRBJ2-5; the match to TRBD1 covers 9 bases. The receptor was isolated from a female donor in good health, enrolled as a control in a pregnancy study. The CDR3 DNA is TGCGCCAGCAGCTCCCAACAGGGGGCGGTTAGGGAGACCCAGTACTTC. It translates to CASSSQQGAVRETQYF.